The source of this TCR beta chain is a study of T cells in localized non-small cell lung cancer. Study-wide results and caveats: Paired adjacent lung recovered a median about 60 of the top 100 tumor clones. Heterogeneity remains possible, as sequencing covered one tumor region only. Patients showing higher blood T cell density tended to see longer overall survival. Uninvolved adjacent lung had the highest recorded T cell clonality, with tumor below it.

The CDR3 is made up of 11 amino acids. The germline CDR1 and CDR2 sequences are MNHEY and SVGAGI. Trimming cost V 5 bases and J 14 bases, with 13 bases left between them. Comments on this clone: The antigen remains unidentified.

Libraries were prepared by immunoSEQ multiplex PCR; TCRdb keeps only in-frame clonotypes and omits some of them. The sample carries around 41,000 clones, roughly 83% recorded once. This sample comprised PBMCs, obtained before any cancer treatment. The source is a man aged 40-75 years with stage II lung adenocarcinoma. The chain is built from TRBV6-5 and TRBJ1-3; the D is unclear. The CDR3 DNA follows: TGTGCCAGCAGTGACCGGGCTCTGGTATATTTT. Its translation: CASSDRALVYF.